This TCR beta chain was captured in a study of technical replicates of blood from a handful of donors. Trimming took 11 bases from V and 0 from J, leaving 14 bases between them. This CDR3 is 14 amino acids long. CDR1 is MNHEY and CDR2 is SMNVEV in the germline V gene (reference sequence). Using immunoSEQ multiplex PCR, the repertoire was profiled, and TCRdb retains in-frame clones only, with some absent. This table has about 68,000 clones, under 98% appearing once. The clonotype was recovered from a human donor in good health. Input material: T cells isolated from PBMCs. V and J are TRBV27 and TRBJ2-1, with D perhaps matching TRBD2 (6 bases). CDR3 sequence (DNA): TGTGCCTCAAGGAGGGGAAGCTCCTACAATGAGCAGTTCTTC. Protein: CASRRGSSYNEQFF.